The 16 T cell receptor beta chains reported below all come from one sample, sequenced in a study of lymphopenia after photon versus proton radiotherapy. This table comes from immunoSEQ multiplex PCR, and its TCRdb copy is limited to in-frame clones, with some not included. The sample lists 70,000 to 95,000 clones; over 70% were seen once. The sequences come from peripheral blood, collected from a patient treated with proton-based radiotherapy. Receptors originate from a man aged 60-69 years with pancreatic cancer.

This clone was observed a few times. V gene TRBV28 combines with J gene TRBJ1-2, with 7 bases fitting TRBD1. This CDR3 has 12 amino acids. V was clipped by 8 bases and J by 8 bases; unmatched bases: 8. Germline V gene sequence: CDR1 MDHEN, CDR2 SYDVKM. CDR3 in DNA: TGTGCCAGCTTAAACCAGGGGGGAGGCTACACCTTC. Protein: CASLNQGGGYTF.

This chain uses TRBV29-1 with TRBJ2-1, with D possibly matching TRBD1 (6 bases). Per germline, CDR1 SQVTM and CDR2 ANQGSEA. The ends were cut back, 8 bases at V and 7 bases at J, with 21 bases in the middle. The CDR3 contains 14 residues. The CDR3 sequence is CSTDRMKKGNEQFF. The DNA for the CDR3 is TGCAGCACCGACAGGATGAAAAAGGGGAATGAGCAGTTCTTC.

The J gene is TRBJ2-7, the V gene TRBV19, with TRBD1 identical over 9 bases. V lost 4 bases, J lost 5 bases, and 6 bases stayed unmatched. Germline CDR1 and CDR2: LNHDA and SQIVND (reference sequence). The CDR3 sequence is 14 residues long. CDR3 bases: TGTGCCAGTAGTAGGACAGGGGACGGTGACGAGCAGTACTTC. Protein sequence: CASSRTGDGDEQYF.

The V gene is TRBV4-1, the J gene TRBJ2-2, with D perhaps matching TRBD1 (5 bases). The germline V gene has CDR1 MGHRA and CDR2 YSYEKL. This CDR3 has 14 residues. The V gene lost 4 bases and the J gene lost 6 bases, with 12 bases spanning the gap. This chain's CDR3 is CASSRQSEAGELFF. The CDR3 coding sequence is TGCGCCAGCAGCCGACAGAGTGAAGCCGGGGAGCTGTTTTTT.

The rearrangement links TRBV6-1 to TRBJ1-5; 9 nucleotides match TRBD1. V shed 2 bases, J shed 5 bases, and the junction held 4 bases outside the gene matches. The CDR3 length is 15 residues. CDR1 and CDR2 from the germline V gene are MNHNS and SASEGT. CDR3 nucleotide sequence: TGTGCCAGCAGTGAAAGTCGACAGGGGGATCAGCCCCAGCATTTT. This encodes CASSESRQGDQPQHF.

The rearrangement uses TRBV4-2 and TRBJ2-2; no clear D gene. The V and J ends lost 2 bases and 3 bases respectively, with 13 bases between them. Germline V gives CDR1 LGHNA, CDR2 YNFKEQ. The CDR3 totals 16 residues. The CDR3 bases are TGTGCCAGCAGCCAATATCCGCTTAAGGACACCGGGGAGCTGTTTTTT. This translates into CASSQYPLKDTGELFF.

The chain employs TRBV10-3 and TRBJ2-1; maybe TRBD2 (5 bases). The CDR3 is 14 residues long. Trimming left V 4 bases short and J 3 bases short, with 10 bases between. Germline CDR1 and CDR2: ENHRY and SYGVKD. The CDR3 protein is CAISGTSNYNEQFF. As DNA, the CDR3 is TGTGCCATCAGTGGGACTTCCAACTACAATGAGCAGTTCTTC.

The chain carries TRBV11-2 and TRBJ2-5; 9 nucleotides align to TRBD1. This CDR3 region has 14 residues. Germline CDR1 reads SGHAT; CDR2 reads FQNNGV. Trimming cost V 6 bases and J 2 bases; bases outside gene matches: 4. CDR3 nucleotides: TGTGCCAGCAGACTAGGGACAGGGCAAGAGACCCAGTACTTC. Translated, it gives CASRLGTGQETQYF.

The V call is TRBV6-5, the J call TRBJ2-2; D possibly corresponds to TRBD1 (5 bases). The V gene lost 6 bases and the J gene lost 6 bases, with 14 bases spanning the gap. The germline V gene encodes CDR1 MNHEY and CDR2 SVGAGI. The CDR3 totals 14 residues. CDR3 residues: CASRVGAGAGELFF. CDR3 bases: TGTGCCAGCAGGGTTGGGGCTGGCGCCGGGGAGCTGTTTTTT.

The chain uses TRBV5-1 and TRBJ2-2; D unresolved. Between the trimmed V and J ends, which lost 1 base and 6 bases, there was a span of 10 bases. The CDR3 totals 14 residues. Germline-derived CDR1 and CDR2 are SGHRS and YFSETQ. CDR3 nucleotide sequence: TGCGCCAGCAGCTTGCTTCGGCTAGCCGGGGAGCTGTTTTTT. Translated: CASSLLRLAGELFF.

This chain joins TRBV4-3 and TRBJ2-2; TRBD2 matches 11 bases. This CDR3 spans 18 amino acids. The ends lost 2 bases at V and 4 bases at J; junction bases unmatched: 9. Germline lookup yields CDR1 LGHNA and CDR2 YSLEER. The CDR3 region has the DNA TGCGCCAGCAGCCAATATAGCGGGAGGGCGTTTTCCACCGGGGAGCTGTTTTTT. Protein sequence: CASSQYSGRAFSTGELFF.

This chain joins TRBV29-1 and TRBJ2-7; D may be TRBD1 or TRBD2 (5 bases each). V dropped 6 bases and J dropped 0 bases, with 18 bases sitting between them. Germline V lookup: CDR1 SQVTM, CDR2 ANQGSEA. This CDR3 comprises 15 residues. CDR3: CSVVAGTVSSYEQYF. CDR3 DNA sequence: TGCAGCGTAGTCGCCGGGACGGTGAGCTCCTACGAGCAGTACTTC.

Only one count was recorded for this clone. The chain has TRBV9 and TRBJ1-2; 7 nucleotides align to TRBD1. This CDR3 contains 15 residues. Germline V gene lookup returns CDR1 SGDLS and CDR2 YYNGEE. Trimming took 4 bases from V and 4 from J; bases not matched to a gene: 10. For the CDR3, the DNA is TGTGCCAGCAGCCAAACACCAGGGGGGGGCTATGGCTACACCTTC. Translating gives CASSQTPGGGYGYTF.

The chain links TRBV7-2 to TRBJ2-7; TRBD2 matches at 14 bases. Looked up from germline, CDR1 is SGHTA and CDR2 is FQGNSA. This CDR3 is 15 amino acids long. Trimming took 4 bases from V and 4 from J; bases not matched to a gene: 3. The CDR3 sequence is CASSSGTSGSYEQYF. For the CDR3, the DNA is TGTGCCAGCAGCTCCGGGACTAGCGGGAGTTACGAGCAGTACTTC.

The CDR3 loop is CSVPGLTYNEQFF. In DNA form, the CDR3 reads TGCAGCGTTCCGGGACTAACTTACAATGAGCAGTTCTTC. The rearrangement links TRBV29-1 to TRBJ2-1, with TRBD2 matching 7 bases. The CDR3 has 13 residues. Per the germline V gene, CDR1 is SQVTM and CDR2 is ANQGSEA. V was clipped by 5 bases and J by 4 bases; unmatched bases: 5.

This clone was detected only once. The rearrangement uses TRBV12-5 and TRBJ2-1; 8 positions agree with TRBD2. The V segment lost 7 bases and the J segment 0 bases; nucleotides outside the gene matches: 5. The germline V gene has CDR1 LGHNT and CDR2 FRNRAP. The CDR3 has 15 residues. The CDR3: CASAPSGSSYNEQFF. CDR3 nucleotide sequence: TGTGCTAGTGCTCCCAGCGGGAGCTCCTACAATGAGCAGTTCTTC.